What follows are 2 T cell receptor beta chains derived from one specimen sequenced in a study of graft-versus-host responses after intestinal transplantation. Antigens of these TCRs are unknown. TCRdb keeps only in-frame clones here, not all; method: immunoSEQ multiplex PCR. In the table there are approximately 130,000 clones, approximately 92% of which are singletons. The sample consisted of unstimulated CD4+ T cells sorted from spleen or lymph node cells, taken before intestinal transplant. The receptors derive from a human donor who received an intestinal transplant.

This chain links TRBV18 with TRBJ1-1; D is undetermined. Germline V gene data show CDR1 as KGHSH and CDR2 as LQKENI. The CDR3 extends over 14 amino acids. Trimming left V 3 bases short and J 3 bases short, with 11 bases between. In DNA, the CDR3 is TGTGCCAGCTCACCGCTTGATAGGGACACTGAAGCTTTCTTT. It specifies CASSPLDRDTEAFF.

V gene TRBV27 combines with J gene TRBJ2-5; D is uncertain. The germline V and J ends were trimmed by 3 bases and 5 bases, with 10 bases remaining between them. The germline gives CDR1 MNHEY, CDR2 SMNVEV (reference sequence). The CDR3 extends over 13 amino acids. The CDR3 DNA sequence: TGTGCCAGCAGTTTGGGTTTCTGGGAGACCCAGTACTTC. It is translated as CASSLGFWETQYF.